These 9 T cell receptor beta chains originate from one sample sequenced in a study of blood T cell repertoires in COVID-19. Only in-frame clones appear in the TCRdb table, and some are missing; sequencing was by immunoSEQ multiplex PCR. This repertoire shows 250,000 to 350,000 clones, about 90% found once; its top ten account for 2% to 2.5%. Specimen: peripheral blood. The receptors here all came from a woman aged 50 to 60 who had recovered from COVID-19.

The V call is TRBV28, the J call TRBJ2-1; no reliable D call. The germline V gene has CDR1 MDHEN and CDR2 SYDVKM. Between the trimmed V and J ends, which lost 5 bases and 12 bases, there was a span of 11 bases. The CDR3 has 11 amino acids. CDR3 in amino acids: CASSASTWQFF. CDR3 coding DNA: TGTGCCAGCAGTGCATCCACTTGGCAGTTCTTC.

The genes are TRBV13 and TRBJ1-5, with 8 bases lining up with TRBD1. From germline, CDR1 is PRHDT and CDR2 FYEKMQ (reference sequence). The CDR3 extends over 16 amino acids. The V gene end was trimmed by 8 bases and the J gene end by 0 bases; junction bases not matched to a gene: 9. This chain's CDR3 is CASSSGGTGSNQPQHF. DNA for the CDR3: TGTGCCAGCTCCTCTGGCGGGACAGGTAGCAATCAGCCCCAGCATTTT.

A word on this clone: Other DNA sequences in this specimen translate into the identical CDR3. The chain uses TRBV18 and TRBJ1-3, with 9 positions matching TRBD1. The CDR3 loop spans 16 amino acids. The V segment lost 3 bases and the J segment 0 bases; nucleotides outside the gene matches: 3. Looked up from germline, CDR1 is KGHSH and CDR2 is LQKENI. CDR3 bases: TGTGCCAGCTCACCTGGGACAGGGAGCTCTGGAAACACCATATATTTT. This sequence encodes CASSPGTGSSGNTIYF.

The rearrangement links TRBV6-5 to TRBJ2-5; 11 bases map to TRBD1. The J segment lost 3 bases and the V segment lost 6 bases, leaving 3 bases of the junction unmatched. This CDR3 region has 14 residues. Germline CDR1 and CDR2: MNHEY and SVGAGI. CDR3 amino acids: CASSWTGGEETQYF. DNA of the CDR3: TGTGCCAGCAGCTGGACAGGGGGCGAAGAGACCCAGTACTTC.

This chain connects TRBV5-6 to TRBJ1-4, with 8 positions matching TRBD1. The germline V gene has CDR1 SGHDT and CDR2 YYEEEE. CDR3 length: 14 amino acids. Trimming removed 6 bases from V and 8 bases from J; junction bases left unmatched: 9. The CDR3 DNA reads TGTGCCAGCACCTCAGGGGGCGCAGGGGAAAAACTGTTTTTT. Protein sequence: CASTSGGAGEKLFF.

The chain joins TRBV6-5 to TRBJ2-2, with 10 bases that match TRBD1. The CDR3 extends over 14 amino acids. V trimming: 7 bases; J trimming: 6 bases; junction bases outside the gene matches: 5. Germline CDR1 MNHEY, CDR2 SVGAGI. CDR3 protein: CASTRTGGSGELFF. CDR3 in DNA: TGTGCCAGCACCCGGACAGGGGGGTCCGGGGAGCTGTTTTTT.

As DNA, the CDR3 is TGCAGCGTTTTAAGCGGGGAATCCGCTGAAGCTTTCTTT. It yields the protein CSVLSGESAEAFF. The chain uses TRBV29-1 and TRBJ1-1; D is uncertain. Trimming pared 5 bases from V and 6 bases from J, leaving 16 bases between. Germline lookup yields CDR1 SQVTM and CDR2 ANQGSEA. The CDR3 length is 13 residues.

The V gene is TRBV30, the J gene TRBJ2-7; TRBD1 agrees at 7 bases. This CDR3 comprises 15 residues. V shed 2 bases, J shed 2 bases, and the junction held 9 bases outside the gene matches. Germline V gene data show CDR1 as GTSNPN and CDR2 as SVGIG (reference sequence). The DNA of the CDR3 is TGTGCCTGGAGTTCCCCGGGACAGAGACCCTACGAGCAGTACTTC. It is translated as CAWSSPGQRPYEQYF.

The V gene is TRBV5-5, the J gene TRBJ2-7; D remains ambiguous. V lost 0 bases and J 1 base, leaving 11 bases between the germline ends. Germline assignment: CDR1 SGHKS and CDR2 YYEKEE (reference sequence). The CDR3 extends over 15 amino acids. The CDR3 bases are TGTGCCAGCAGCTTGGGTAGCTTAATATCCTACGAGCAGTACTTC. Residues: CASSLGSLISYEQYF.